This T cell receptor beta chain was identified in a study of T cell changes during pregnancy in multiple sclerosis. The CDR3 sequence is 15 residues long. Trimming left V 1 base short and J 5 bases short, with 14 bases between. CDR1 MDHEN and CDR2 SYDVKM come from the germline V gene. The data were produced by immunoSEQ multiplex PCR, yet TCRdb's version contains in-frame clones alone and is incomplete. The data show about 40,000 clones, roughly nine tenths seen once. The sample was CD4+ T cells from peripheral blood mononuclear cells, taken after pregnancy. The source of this sequence is a female donor with multiple sclerosis, enrolled in a pregnancy study. V gene TRBV28 combines with J gene TRBJ2-5; D is unclear. Here the CDR3 DNA reads TGTGCCAGCAGTTTATCGACGGCGGCCGGGGAGACCCAGTACTTC. Its protein product is CASSLSTAAGETQYF.